This section outlines one T cell receptor (beta chain) sequence together with its context. Measured with immunoSEQ multiplex PCR; TCRdb has only the in-frame clones, and not every one. The sample consists of 350,000 to 400,000 clones, roughly 90% of them appearing once. The data were taken from a study of blood T cell repertoires in COVID-19. The germline V gene has CDR1 LNHDA and CDR2 SQIVND (reference sequence). V lost 6 bases, J lost 0 bases, and 8 bases stayed unmatched. CDR3 length equals 16 residues. Participant reports of clinical history set cohort assignment. This rearrangement joins TRBV19 to TRBJ1-5; 7 bases align to TRBD1. This clonotype originated in a woman in her 30s who had recovered from COVID-19. The sample comprised PBMCs or T cells enriched from blood (not recorded which). The CDR3 region is CASRGQALYSNQPQHF. As DNA, the CDR3 is TGTGCCAGTAGAGGACAGGCCTTGTATAGCAATCAGCCCCAGCATTTT.